What follows are 9 T cell receptor beta chains derived from one specimen sequenced in a study of shared clonotypes between healthy human individuals. Method: immunoSEQ multiplex PCR; TCRdb's copy keeps in-frame clones and lacks some. The profile covers 950,000 to 1,300,000 clones, with around four fifths appearing a single time and 1.2% to 1.5% taken by the ten largest. The sequencing sample was made of memory CD4+ T cells sorted from blood. Subset in this sample: CD45RA-negative fraction. These TCRs come from a man between 18 and 29 years old in good health.

The chain recombines TRBV10-3 with TRBJ2-5; D is uncertain. The V gene's germline CDR1 is ENHRY and CDR2 SYGVKD. Between the trimmed V and J ends, which lost 6 bases and 1 base, there was a span of 3 bases. This CDR3 comprises 11 residues. CDR3 sequence: CAIRVQETQYF. The CDR3 DNA is TGTGCCATCAGGGTCCAAGAGACCCAGTACTTC.

The chain combines TRBV6-6 with TRBJ2-2, with D unclear. V was pared by 5 bases and J by 0 bases, with 10 bases between. The CDR3 is 15 amino acids. In germline, CDR1 is MNHNY, CDR2 SVGAGI (reference sequence). The CDR3 loop reads CASSGRVANTGELFF. CDR3 nucleotide sequence: TGTGCCAGCAGTGGACGGGTCGCGAACACCGGGGAGCTGTTTTTT.

The rearrangement joins TRBV6-5 to TRBJ2-7; a weak D match, TRBD2 (6 bases). The CDR3 sequence is 12 residues long. V lost 4 bases and J 6 bases, leaving 10 bases between the germline ends. Per germline, CDR1 MNHEY and CDR2 SVGAGI. CDR3 bases: TGTGCCAGCAGTTTGAGGGGAGGCGAGCAGTACTTC. It is translated as CASSLRGGEQYF.

Note on this clone: Sequence at one end of the junction differs from germline and may be a read error. The rearrangement joins TRBV5-1 to TRBJ2-7; TRBD2 matches at 11 bases. This CDR3 is built from 15 residues. Germline assignment: CDR1 SGHRS and CDR2 YFSETQ. DNA of the CDR3: TGCGCCAGCAGCCCTCCGGGACTAGCGGACTACGAGCAGCACTTC. Its translation is CASSPPGLADYEQHF.

The chain couples TRBV5-1 to TRBJ2-5; D is perhaps TRBD1 (6 bases). The CDR3 spans 13 residues. Trimming pared 0 bases from V and 13 bases from J, leaving 16 bases between. Germline V gene lookup returns CDR1 SGHRS and CDR2 YFSETQ. CDR3 nucleotides: TGCGCCAGCAGCTTGGAGCAGGGGTCCTATATGTACTTC. It is translated as CASSLEQGSYMYF.

As to this clone: The sample contains more than one DNA sequence encoding this CDR3. The V call is TRBV9, the J call TRBJ1-6, with D perhaps TRBD1 (6 bases). The V and J ends lost 3 bases and 5 bases respectively, with 12 bases between them. From germline, CDR1 is SGDLS and CDR2 YYNGEE. This CDR3 has 15 amino acids. The CDR3 region has the DNA TGTGCCAGCAGCGGAACAGGGTCCGATAATTCACCCCTCCACTTT. This encodes CASSGTGSDNSPLHF.

The chain joins TRBV10-3 to TRBJ1-2, with D maybe TRBD1 (5 bases). The CDR3 extends over 13 amino acids. CDR1 is ENHRY and CDR2 is SYGVKD in the germline V gene. Trimming took off 3 bases at V and 5 bases at J, with 10 bases between the two ends. This CDR3 reads CAISDVGVYGYTF. DNA for the CDR3: TGTGCCATCAGTGATGTGGGGGTTTATGGCTACACCTTC.

This clone came up a few times. The same CDR3 also results from other DNA sequences found in this sample. The chain uses TRBV7-2 and TRBJ2-7, with D perhaps TRBD2 (5 bases). Germline-derived CDR1 and CDR2 are SGHTA and FQGNSA. This CDR3 has 12 amino acids. V was trimmed by 3 bases and J by 4 bases, leaving 7 bases between them. CDR3 in amino acids: CASSFSGYEQYF. CDR3 coding DNA: TGTGCCAGCAGCTTTTCGGGATACGAGCAGTACTTC.

The chain couples TRBV6-1 to TRBJ2-5; D is unclear. Trimming took off 7 bases at V and 5 bases at J, with 11 bases between the two ends. The CDR3 length is 12 residues. The germline V gene encodes CDR1 MNHNS and CDR2 SASEGT. The CDR3 sequence is CASTFAWETQYF. CDR3 sequence (DNA): TGTGCCAGCACTTTCGCATGGGAGACCCAGTACTTC.